The clone carrying this TCR beta chain was seen a few times. Its antigen is not known. Method: immunoSEQ multiplex PCR; TCRdb's copy keeps in-frame clones and lacks some. The data hold fewer than 40,000 clones, with roughly three quarters observed a single time. This entry belongs to a study of chemoradiotherapy in HPV16-positive cancers. General study findings and limits: Functional assays defining HPV-specific T cells used only a couple of HPV16-positive patients.

The V gene end was trimmed by 8 bases and the J gene end by 8 bases; junction bases not matched to a gene: 5. This CDR3 comprises 12 residues. Germline V gives CDR1 SNHLY, CDR2 FYNNEI. The sequence was collected from a human donor with HPV-associated anogenital cancer. V and J are TRBV2 and TRBJ2-1; 8 bases agree with TRBD1. Source: blood, taken from a patient who underwent chemoradiotherapy. The CDR3 DNA is TGTGCCAGCGTACAGGGGGGACATGAGCAGTTCTTC. As protein: CASVQGGHEQFF.